This T cell receptor (beta chain) was retrieved from a study of sequential checkpoint blockade in melanoma. Background on the study: Patients were randomized 1:1 to nivolumab-then-ipilimumab or ipilimumab-then-nivolumab first-line. 85 to 95 pretreatment tumor DNA samples were TCRβ immunosequenced. After both sequences, patients received maintenance nivolumab. Overall study findings and caveats: Rising tumor T-cell fraction and clonality meant about 30 times likelier benefit.

The repertoire was sequenced with immunoSEQ multiplex PCR; TCRdb's copy has only in-frame clones and lacks some. The repertoire holds about 19,000 clones, with less than 30% as singletons. Treatment defined: randomized to nivolumab then ipilimumab (arm A) or the reverse (arm B). This clone was counted a few times. What it recognizes is unknown. The ends lost 5 bases at V and 7 bases at J; junction bases unmatched: 12. The CDR3 consists of 15 residues. Germline V gene data show CDR1 as SGHVS and CDR2 as FNYEAQ. The sequence came from a human donor with melanoma. The chain employs TRBV7-6 and TRBJ2-7; 9 bases are a match to TRBD1. Sequenced here: tumor tissue (inferred from file names), sampled from a patient given nivolumab and ipilimumab in sequence. The CDR3 DNA follows: TGTGCCAGCAGCCAGGATATTGGGACAGGGAGGGAGCAGTACTTC. Translating gives CASSQDIGTGREQYF.